This T cell receptor beta chain was sequenced for a study of post-analysis software for immune sequencing data. Across the study: Relapsing-remitting, secondary progressive and progressive-relapsing forms made up the multiple sclerosis disease courses. Study results and limitations: Relative to controls, patients had several TRBV segments at higher frequency, with TRBV5-6, TRBV5-1 and TRBV20-1 among these. Strong co-clustering by F measure linked samples that shared a preparation batch. There was significantly lower normalized Chao1 diversity in multiple sclerosis patients than in controls.

Included in the TCR beta cDNA libraries were unique molecular identifiers. There were 1 to 10 million T cells, and some 500,000 cDNA molecules came from them. TCRdb re-derived calls from the PCR reads in MiXCR, one entry per CDR3 protein. The table has about 460,000 distinct CDR3 sequences, roughly 46% seen once; the top ten hold 9.5% to 13%. On this clonotype itself: Antigen unknown.

V lost 4 bases and J lost 0, with 13 bases in between. Germline CDR1 reads SEHNR; CDR2 reads FQNEAQ (reference sequence). The CDR3 sequence is 15 residues long. The V and J genes are TRBV7-9 and TRBJ2-7; unclear D gene. The material sequenced was blood. This sequence was found in a girl aged 10 to 17 with multiple sclerosis. The CDR3: CASSSRIKSSYEQYF. CDR3 DNA sequence: TGTGCCAGCAGCTCACGAATTAAGAGCTCCTACGAGCAGTACTTC.